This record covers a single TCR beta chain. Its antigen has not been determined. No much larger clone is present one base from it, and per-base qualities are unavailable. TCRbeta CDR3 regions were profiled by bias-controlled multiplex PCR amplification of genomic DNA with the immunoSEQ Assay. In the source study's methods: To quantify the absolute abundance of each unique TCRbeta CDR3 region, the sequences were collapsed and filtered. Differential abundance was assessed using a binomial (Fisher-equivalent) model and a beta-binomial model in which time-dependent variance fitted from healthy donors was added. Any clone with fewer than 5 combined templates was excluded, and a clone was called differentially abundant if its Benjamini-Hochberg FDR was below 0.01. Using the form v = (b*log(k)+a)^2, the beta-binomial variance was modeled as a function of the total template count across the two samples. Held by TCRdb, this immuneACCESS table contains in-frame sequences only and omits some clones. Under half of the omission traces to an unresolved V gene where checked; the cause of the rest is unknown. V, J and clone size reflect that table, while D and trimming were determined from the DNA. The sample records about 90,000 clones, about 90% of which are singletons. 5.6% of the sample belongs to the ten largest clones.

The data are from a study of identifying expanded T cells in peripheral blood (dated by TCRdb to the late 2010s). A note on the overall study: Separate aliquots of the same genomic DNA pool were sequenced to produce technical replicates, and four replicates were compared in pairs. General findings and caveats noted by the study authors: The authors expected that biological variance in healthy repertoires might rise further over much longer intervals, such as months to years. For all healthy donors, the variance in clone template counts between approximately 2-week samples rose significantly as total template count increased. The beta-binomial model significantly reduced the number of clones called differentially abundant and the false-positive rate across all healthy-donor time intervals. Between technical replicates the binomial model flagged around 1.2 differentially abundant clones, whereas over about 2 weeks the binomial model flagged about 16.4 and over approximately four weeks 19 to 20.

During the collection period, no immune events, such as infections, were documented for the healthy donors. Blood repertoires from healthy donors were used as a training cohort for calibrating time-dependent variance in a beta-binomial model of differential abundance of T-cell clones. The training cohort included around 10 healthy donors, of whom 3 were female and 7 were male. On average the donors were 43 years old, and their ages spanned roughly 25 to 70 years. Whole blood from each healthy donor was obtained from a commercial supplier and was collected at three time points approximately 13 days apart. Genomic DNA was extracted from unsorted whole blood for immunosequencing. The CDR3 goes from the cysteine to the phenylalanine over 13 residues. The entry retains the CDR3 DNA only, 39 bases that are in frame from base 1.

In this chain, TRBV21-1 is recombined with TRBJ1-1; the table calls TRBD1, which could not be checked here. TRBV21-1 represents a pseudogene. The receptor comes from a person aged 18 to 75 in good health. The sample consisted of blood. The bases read TGTGCCAGCAGGCTCAGGGTCCCCGATGAAGCTTTCTTT. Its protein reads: CASRLRVPDEAFF.